This T cell receptor beta chain appears in the sequencing data of a study of blood T cell repertoires in COVID-19. Trimming cost V 2 bases and J 5 bases; bases outside gene matches: 3. Germline V gene lookup returns CDR1 SGHRS and CDR2 YFSETQ. The CDR3 has 13 residues. Per the study methods: It was from reference gene primer amplification that nucleated cell counts were estimated. Libraries were prepared by immunoSEQ multiplex PCR; TCRdb keeps only in-frame clonotypes and omits some of them. V and J calls and clone size come straight from that table; D and trimming were deduced from the DNA. The sample contains 300,000 to 400,000 clones, about 90% of which appear only once.

The V gene is TRBV5-1, the J gene TRBJ2-5, with 7 positions matching TRBD2. The TCR sequence derives from a woman in her forties or fifties with COVID-19, enrolled during active disease. Input material: peripheral blood. CDR3 in DNA: TGCGCCAGCAGCTTTTGGGAGGGGGAGACCCAGTACTTC. It yields the protein CASSFWEGETQYF. The whole variable domain, remainder taken from reference TRBV5-1 and TRBJ2-5, is KAGVTQTPRYLIKTRGQQVTLSCSPISGHRSVSWYQQTPGQGLQFLFEYFSETQRNKGNFPGRFSGRQFSNSRSEMNVSTLELGDSALYLCASSFWEGETQYFGPGTRLLVL.